This TCR beta chain stems from a study of control samples from healthy donors and cancer patients. Sequencing used immunoSEQ multiplex PCR; TCRdb keeps in-frame clones, though not all of them. The sample lists roughly 130,000 clones; over 75% were seen once. This CDR3 contains 19 residues. The germline V gene has CDR1 LNHDA and CDR2 SQIVND (reference sequence). Trimming took 5 bases from V and 1 from J; bases not matched to a gene: 19. V gene TRBV19 combines with J gene TRBJ1-1; 7 bases line up with TRBD1. Sequencing was carried out using blood. The TCR sequence derives from a man aged 50-60 years in good health. CDR3 bases: TGTGCCAGTAGTTCCTCTGATCCGGGACAGCCTTTTTCGAACACTGAAGCTTTCTTT. Translated, it gives CASSSSDPGQPFSNTEAFF.